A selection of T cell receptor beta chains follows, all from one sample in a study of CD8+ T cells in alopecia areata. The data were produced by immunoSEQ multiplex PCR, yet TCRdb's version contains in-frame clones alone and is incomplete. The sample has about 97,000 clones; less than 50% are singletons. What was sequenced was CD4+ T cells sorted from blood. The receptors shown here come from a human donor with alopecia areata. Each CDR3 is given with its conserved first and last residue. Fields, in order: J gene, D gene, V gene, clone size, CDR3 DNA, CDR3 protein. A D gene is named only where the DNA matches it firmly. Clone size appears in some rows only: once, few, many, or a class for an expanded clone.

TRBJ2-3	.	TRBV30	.	TGTGCCTGGAGTAATGGGCGGGTGAATACGCAGTATTTT	CAWSNGRVNTQYF
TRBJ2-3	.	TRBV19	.	TGTGCCAGTAGCCTGACCGGGACCCCCCCCACAGATACGCAGTATTTT	CASSLTGTPPTDTQYF
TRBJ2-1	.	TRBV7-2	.	TGTGCCAGCAGCTCGGACAGCGGCTCCTACAATGAGCAGTTCTTC	CASSSDSGSYNEQFF
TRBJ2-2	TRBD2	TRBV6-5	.	TGTGCCAGCAGTTACTCGGGGAGGGGCCGTGGCGGGGAGCTGTTTTTT	CASSYSGRGRGGELFF
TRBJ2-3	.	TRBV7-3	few	TGTGCCAGCAGCCCAAGCGCAGAGGGGACGAGCACAGATACGCAGTATTTT	CASSPSAEGTSTDTQYF
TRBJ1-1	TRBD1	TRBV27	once	TGTGCCAGCAGCAGGGACAGGGCGTTCACTGAAGCTTTCTTT	CASSRDRAFTEAFF
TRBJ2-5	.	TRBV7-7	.	TGTGCCAGCAGCCTTGGGCAGCAAGAGACCCAGTACTTC	CASSLGQQETQYF
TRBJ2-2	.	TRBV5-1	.	TGCGCCAGCAGCTTGGGGGATATCAGCGGGGAGCTGTTTTTT	CASSLGDISGELFF
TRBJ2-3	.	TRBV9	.	TGTGCCAGCAACCGACAGACAGATACGCAGTATTTT	CASNRQTDTQYF
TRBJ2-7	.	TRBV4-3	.	TGCGCCAGCAGAGGAGAGGTAACAGGTGCAGGTTACGAGCAGTACTTC	CASRGEVTGAGYEQYF
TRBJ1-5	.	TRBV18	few	TGTGCCAGCTCACCCGGACAGCAAAATCAGCCCCAGCATTTT	CASSPGQQNQPQHF
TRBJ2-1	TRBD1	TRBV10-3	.	TGTGCCATCAGGGAAGGACAGGGGGAATACAATGAGCAGTTCTTC	CAIREGQGEYNEQFF
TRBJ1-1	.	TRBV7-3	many	TGTGCCAGCAGCTTAGACCCGAACACTGAAGCTTTCTTT	CASSLDPNTEAFF
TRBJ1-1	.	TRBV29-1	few	TGCAGCGTTGTGCCGGGGGCGCGCACTGAAGCTTTCTTT	CSVVPGARTEAFF
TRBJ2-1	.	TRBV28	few	TGTGCCAGCAGAATCAAGGTACAGACCTACAATGAGCAGTTCTTC	CASRIKVQTYNEQFF
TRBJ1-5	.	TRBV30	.	TGTGCCTGGAGTCGTGACAGACGCCAGCCCCAGCATTTT	CAWSRDRRQPQHF
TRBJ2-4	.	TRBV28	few	TGTGCCAGCAGTTTAAAGGTTAACATTCAGTACTTC	CASSLKVNIQYF
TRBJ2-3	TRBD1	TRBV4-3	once	TGCGCCAGCAGCAACCGGGACAGGGAAACAGATACGCAGTATTTT	CASSNRDRETDTQYF
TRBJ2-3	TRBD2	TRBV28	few	TGTGCCAGCAGTTTGACTAGCGGGAGCACAGATACGCAGTATTTT	CASSLTSGSTDTQYF
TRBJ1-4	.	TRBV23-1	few	TGCGCCAGCAGTCCCCAGAGTCGTGGGGTCGGGGAAAAACTGTTTTTT	CASSPQSRGVGEKLFF
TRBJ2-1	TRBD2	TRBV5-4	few	TGTGCCAGCAGCTATGGACTAGCGGATCTTTACAATGAGCAGTTCTTC	CASSYGLADLYNEQFF
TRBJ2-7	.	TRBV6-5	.	TGTGCCAGCAGCGACAGATCCTACGAGCAGTACTTC	CASSDRSYEQYF
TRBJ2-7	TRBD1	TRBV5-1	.	TGCGCCAGCAGCTTGGGACAGGGCCCCTACGAGCAGTACTTC	CASSLGQGPYEQYF
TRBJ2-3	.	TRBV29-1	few	TGCAGCGTTGTAGGGGGGACGCTCGCAGATACGCAGTATTTT	CSVVGGTLADTQYF
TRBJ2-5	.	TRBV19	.	TGTGCCAGTAGTTCGCCGGGACGCCAAGAGACCCAGTACTTC	CASSSPGRQETQYF
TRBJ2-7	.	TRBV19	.	TGTGCCAGTAGTATCATCGCAGCGACCTACGAGCAGTACTTC	CASSIIAATYEQYF
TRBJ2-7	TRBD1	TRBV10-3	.	TGTGCCATCAGTGAGCTTACCTCAGGGGGCGCTTTGGAAGAGCAGTACTTC	CAISELTSGGALEEQYF
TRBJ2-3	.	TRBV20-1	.	TGCAGTGCACCCTCCATGCCTACGCAGTATTTT	CSAPSMPTQYF
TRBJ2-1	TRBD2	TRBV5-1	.	TGCGCCAGCAGCTTCGTGCCTAGCGGGAGGGTTTTGAATGAGCAGTTCTTC	CASSFVPSGRVLNEQFF
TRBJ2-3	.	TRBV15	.	TGTGCCACCAGCAGAGATGCGGGATACGCTGATACGCAGTATTTT	CATSRDAGYADTQYF
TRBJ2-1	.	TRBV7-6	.	TGTGCCAGCACCTTATCAGCGGGCGCCTACAATGAGCAGTTCTTC	CASTLSAGAYNEQFF
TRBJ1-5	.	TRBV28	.	TGTGCCAGCAGGAATCCGGCCCCCGGTCAGCCCCAGCATTTT	CASRNPAPGQPQHF
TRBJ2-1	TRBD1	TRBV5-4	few	TGTGCCAGCAGCAGAGACAGGGGGCCTTACAATGAGCAGTTCTTC	CASSRDRGPYNEQFF
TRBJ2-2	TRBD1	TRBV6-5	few	TGTGCCAGCAGTTACCCGACAGGGGTGGACGGGGAGCTGTTTTTT	CASSYPTGVDGELFF
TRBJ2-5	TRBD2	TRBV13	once	TGTGCCAGCAGCTTAGGCCCCCTAGCGGGAGGGCGAGAGACCCAGTACTTC	CASSLGPLAGGRETQYF
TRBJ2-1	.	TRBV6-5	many	TGTGCCAGCAGTTACTCAATTGGGGTCTCCTACAATGAGCAGTTCTTC	CASSYSIGVSYNEQFF
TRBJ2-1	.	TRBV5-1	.	TGCGCCAGCAGCCCGGAGCCGACTACCTCCTACAATGAGCAGTTCTTC	CASSPEPTTSYNEQFF
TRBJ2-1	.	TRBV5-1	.	TGCGCCAGCAGCTTGTCTACAGGGGGGGTTAATGAGCAGTTCTTC	CASSLSTGGVNEQFF
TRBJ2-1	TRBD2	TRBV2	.	TGTGCCAGCAGTCGGACTAGCGGGGGGCCGCGTGAGCAGTTCTTC	CASSRTSGGPREQFF
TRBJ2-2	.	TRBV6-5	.	TGTGCCAGCAGCAAGACAGGGAACACCGGGGAGCTGTTTTTT	CASSKTGNTGELFF
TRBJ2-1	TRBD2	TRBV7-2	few	TGTGCCAGCAGCTCAGAGCGGGGGGCGAACAATGAGCAGTTCTTC	CASSSERGANNEQFF
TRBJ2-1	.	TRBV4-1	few	TGCGCCAGCAGCCAAGCCGGGAGTGAGCAGTTCTTC	CASSQAGSEQFF
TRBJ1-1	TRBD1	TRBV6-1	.	TGTGCCAGCAGTATAGGGACAGGGTTAACTGAAGCTTTCTTT	CASSIGTGLTEAFF
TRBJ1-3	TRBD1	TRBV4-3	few	TGCGCCAGCAGCCATGGACAGGGGGCGTCCGGAAACACCATATATTTT	CASSHGQGASGNTIYF
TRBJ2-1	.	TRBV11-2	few	TGTGCCAGCAGCGCGGGGGCCTCTAGCCATGAGCAGTTCTTC	CASSAGASSHEQFF
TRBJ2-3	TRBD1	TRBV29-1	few	TGCAGCGTGGCCGTAGGACAGGGGCAGAGGACAGATACGCAGTATTTT	CSVAVGQGQRTDTQYF
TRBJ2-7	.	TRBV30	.	TGTGCCTGGAGTGTATCACAGAAAGGGATCGGCGAGCAGTACTTC	CAWSVSQKGIGEQYF
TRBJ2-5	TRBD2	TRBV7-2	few	TGTGCCAGCAGCCTAACACTTAGCGGGGTCATAGAGACCCAGTACTTC	CASSLTLSGVIETQYF
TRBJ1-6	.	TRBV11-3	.	TGTGCCAGCAGCTATACTACCGGCGGACCCCTCCACTTT	CASSYTTGGPLHF
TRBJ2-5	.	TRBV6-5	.	TGTGCCAGCAGTCGCCACAGGGTGGAGACCCAGTACTTC	CASSRHRVETQYF
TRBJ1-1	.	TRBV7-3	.	TGTGCCAGCAGCTTAGGAGGAATGAACACTGAAGCTTTCTTT	CASSLGGMNTEAFF
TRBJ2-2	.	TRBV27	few	TGTGCCAGCAGTTTTTTCTCGGGACAAAACACCGGGGAGCTGTTTTTT	CASSFFSGQNTGELFF
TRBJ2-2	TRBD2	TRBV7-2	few	TGTGCCAGCAGCCTTCGGACTAGCTACACCGGGGAGCTGTTTTTT	CASSLRTSYTGELFF